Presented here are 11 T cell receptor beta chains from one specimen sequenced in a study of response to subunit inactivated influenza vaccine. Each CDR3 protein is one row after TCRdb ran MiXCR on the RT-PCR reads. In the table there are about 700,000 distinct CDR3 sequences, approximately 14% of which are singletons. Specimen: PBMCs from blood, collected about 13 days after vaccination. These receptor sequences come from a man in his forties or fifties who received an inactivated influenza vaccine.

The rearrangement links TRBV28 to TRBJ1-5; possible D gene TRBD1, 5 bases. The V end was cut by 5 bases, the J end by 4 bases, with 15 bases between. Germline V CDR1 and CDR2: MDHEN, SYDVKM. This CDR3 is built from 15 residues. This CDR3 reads CASSPGGFYNQPQHF. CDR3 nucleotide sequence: TGTGCCAGCAGTCCGGGGGGTTTTTATAATCAGCCCCAGCATTTT.

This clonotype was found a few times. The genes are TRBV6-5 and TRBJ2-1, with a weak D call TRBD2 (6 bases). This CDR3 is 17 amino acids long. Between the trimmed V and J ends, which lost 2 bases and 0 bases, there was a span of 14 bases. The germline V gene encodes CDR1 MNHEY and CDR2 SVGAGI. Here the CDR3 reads CASSYGTGWSSYNEQFF. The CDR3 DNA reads TGTGCCAGCAGTTACGGGACTGGTTGGAGCTCCTACAATGAGCAGTTCTTC.

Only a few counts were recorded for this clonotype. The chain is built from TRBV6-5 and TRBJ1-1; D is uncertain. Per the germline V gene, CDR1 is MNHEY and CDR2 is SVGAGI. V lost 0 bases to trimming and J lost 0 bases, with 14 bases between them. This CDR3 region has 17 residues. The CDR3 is CASSYSEQKNMNTEAFF. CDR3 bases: TGTGCCAGCAGTTACTCTGAGCAGAAGAACATGAACACTGAAGCTTTCTTT.

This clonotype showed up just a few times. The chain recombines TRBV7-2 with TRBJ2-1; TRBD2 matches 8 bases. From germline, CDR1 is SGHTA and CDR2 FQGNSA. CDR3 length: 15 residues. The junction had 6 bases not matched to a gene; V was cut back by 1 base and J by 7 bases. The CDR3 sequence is CASSLVSGGSNEQFF. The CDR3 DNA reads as TGTGCCAGCAGCTTAGTTTCGGGAGGGTCGAATGAGCAGTTCTTC.

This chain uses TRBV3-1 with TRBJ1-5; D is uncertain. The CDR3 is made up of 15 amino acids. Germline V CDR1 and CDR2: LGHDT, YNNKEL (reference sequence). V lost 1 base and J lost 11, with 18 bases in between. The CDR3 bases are TGTGCCAGCAGCCAAGGGCGCCTTAAGTCCGTGGCCCAGCATTTT. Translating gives CASSQGRLKSVAQHF. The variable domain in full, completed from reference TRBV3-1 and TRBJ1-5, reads DTAVSQTPKYLVTQMGNDKSIKCEQNLGHDTMYWYKQDSKKFLKIMFSYNNKELIINETVPNRFSPKSPDKAHLNLHINSLELGDSAVYFCASSQGRLKSVAQHFGDGTRLSIL.

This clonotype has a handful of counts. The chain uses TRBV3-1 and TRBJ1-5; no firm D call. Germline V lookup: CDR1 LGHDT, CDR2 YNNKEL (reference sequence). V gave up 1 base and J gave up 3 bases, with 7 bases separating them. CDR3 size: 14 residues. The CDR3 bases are TGTGCCAGCAGCCAAGCGGCATCCAATCAGCCCCAGCATTTT. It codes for CASSQAASNQPQHF.

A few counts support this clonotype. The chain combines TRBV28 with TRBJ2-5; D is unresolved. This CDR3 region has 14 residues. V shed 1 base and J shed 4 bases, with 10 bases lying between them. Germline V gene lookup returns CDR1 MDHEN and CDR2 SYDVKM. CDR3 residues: CASSLSKGIETQYF. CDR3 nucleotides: TGTGCCAGCAGTTTATCGAAGGGAATAGAGACCCAGTACTTC. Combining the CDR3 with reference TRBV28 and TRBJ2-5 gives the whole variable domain DVKVTQSSRYLVKRTGEKVFLECVQDMDHENMFWYRQDPGLGLRLIYFSYDVKMKEKGDIPEGYSVSREKKERFSLILESASTNQTSMYLCASSLSKGIETQYFGPGTRLLVL.

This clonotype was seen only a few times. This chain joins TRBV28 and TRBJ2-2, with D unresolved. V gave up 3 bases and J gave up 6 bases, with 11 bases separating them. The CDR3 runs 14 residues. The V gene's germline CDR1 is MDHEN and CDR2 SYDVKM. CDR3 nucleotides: TGTGCCAGCAGTTTCCCCCTACTCTCCGGGGAGCTGTTTTTT. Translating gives CASSFPLLSGELFF.

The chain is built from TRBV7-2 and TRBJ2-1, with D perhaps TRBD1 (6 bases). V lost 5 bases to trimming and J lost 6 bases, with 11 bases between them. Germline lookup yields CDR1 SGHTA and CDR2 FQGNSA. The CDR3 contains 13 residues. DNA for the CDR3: TGTGCCAGCAGCCCCGGACAGAGCAATGAGCAGTTCTTC. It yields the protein CASSPGQSNEQFF.

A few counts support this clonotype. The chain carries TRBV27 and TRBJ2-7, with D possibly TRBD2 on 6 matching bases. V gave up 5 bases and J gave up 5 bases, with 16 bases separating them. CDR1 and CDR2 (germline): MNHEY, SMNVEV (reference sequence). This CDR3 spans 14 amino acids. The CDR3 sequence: CASSAGLSVNEQYF. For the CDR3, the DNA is TGTGCCAGCAGTGCGGGACTCTCTGTGAACGAGCAGTACTTC.

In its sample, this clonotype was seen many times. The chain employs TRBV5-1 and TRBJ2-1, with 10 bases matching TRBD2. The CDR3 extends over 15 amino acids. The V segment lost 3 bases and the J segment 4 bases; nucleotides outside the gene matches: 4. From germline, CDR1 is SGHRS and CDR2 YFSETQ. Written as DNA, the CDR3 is TGCGCCAGCAGCTCTACTAGCGGGAATTACAATGAGCAGTTCTTC. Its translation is CASSSTSGNYNEQFF.